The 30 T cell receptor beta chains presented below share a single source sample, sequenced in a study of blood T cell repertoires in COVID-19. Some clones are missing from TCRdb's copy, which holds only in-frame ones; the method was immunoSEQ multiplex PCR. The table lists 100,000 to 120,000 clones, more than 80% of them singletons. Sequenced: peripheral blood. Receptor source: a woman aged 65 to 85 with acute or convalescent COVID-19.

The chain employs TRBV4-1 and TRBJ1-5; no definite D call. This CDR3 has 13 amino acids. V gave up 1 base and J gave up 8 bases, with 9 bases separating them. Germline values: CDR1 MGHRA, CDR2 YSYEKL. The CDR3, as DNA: TGCGCCAGCAGCCAAGGGTACGGGGAGCCCCAGCATTTT. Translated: CASSQGYGEPQHF.

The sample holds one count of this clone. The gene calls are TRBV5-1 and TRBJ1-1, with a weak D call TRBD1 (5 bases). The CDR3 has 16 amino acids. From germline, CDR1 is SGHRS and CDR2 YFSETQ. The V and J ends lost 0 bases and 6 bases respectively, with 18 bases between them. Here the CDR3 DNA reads TGCGCCAGCAGCTTGGCAGTAGGCGGGGGGAGCCCTGAAGCTTTCTTT. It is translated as CASSLAVGGGSPEAFF.

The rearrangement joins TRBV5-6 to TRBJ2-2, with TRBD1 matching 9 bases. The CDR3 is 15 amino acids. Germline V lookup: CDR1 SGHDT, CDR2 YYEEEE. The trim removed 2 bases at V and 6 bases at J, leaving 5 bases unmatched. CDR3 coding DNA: TGTGCCAGCAGCTTTGGGACAGGGTCCCCCGGGGAGCTGTTTTTT. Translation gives CASSFGTGSPGELFF.

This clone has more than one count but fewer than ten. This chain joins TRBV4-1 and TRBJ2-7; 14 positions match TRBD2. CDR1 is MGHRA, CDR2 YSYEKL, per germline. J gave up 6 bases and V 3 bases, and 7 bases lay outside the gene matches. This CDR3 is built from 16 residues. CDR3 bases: TGCGCCAGCAGCCACACCCGGACTAGCGGGAGGAGCGAGCAGTACTTC. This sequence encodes CASSHTRTSGRSEQYF.

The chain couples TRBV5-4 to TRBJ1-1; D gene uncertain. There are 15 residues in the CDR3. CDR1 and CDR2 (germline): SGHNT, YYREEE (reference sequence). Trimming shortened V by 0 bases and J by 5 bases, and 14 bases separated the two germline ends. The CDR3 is CASSLVGGRMTEAFF. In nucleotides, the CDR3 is TGTGCCAGCAGCTTGGTGGGAGGGCGAATGACTGAAGCTTTCTTT.

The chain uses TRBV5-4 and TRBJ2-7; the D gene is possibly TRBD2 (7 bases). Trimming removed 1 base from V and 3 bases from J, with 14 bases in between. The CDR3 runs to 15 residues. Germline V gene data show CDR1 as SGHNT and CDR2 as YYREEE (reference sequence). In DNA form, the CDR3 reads TGTGCCAGCAGCTTGTGGGGGGGCCTGATCTACGAGCAGTACTTC. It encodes CASSLWGGLIYEQYF.

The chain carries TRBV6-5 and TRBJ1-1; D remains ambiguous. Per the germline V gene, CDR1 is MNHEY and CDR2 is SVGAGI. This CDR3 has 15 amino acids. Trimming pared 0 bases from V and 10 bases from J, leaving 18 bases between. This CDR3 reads CASSYSPRGIGVAFF. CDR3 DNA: TGTGCCAGCAGTTACTCCCCCCGGGGTATCGGGGTAGCTTTCTTT.

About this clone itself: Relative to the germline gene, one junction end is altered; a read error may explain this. The CDR3 here is CASSVAGENYEQYF. The DNA for the CDR3 is TGTGCCAGCAGCGTAGCGGGAGAGAATTACGAGCAGTACTTC. The chain has TRBV7-2 and TRBJ2-7, with TRBD2 matching over 9 bases. Germline-derived CDR1 and CDR2 are SGHTA and FQGNSA. The CDR3 runs 14 residues.

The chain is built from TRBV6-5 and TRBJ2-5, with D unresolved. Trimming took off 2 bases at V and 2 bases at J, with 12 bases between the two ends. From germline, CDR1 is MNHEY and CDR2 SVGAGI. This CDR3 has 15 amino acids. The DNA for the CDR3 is TGTGCCAGCAGTTACAAGTTCGTACAGCAAGAGACCCAGTACTTC. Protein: CASSYKFVQQETQYF.

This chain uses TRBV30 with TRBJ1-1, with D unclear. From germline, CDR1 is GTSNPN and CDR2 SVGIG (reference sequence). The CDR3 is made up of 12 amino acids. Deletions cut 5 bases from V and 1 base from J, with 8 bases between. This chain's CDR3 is CAWDGSNTEAFF. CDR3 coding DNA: TGTGCCTGGGACGGGTCGAACACTGAAGCTTTCTTT.

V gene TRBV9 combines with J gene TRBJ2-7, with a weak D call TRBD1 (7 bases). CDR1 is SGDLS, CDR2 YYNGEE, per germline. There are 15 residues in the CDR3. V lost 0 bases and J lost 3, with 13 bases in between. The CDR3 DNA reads TGTGCCAGCAGCGTAGGGGGCAGGGGGGACTACGAGCAGTACTTC. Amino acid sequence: CASSVGGRGDYEQYF.

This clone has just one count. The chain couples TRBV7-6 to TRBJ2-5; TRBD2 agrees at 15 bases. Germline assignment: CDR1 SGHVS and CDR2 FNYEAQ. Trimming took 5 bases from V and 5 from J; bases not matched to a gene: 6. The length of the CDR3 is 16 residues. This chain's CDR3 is CASSQGLAGGRETQYF. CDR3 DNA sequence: TGTGCCAGCAGCCAGGGACTAGCGGGGGGCCGCGAGACCCAGTACTTC.

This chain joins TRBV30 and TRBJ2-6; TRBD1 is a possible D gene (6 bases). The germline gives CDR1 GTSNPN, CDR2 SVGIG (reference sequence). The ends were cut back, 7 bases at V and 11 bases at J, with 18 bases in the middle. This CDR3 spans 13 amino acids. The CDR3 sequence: CASTGILWDVLTF. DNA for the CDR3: TGTGCCTCGACAGGTATACTCTGGGACGTCCTGACTTTC. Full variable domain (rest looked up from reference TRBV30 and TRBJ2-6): SQTIHQWPATLVQPVGSPLSLECTVEGTSNPNLYWYRQAAGRGLQLLFYSVGIGQISSEVPQNLSASRPQDRQFILSSKKLLLSDSGFYLCASTGILWDVLTFGAGSRLTVL.

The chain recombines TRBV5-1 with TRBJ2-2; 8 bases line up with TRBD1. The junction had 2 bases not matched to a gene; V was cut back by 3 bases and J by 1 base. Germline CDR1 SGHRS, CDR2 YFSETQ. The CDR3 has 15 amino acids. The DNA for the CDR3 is TGCGCCAGCAGCTGGGGGACAGGGAACACCGGGGAGCTGTTTTTT. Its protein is CASSWGTGNTGELFF. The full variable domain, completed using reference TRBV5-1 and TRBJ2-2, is KAGVTQTPRYLIKTRGQQVTLSCSPISGHRSVSWYQQTPGQGLQFLFEYFSETQRNKGNFPGRFSGRQFSNSRSEMNVSTLELGDSALYLCASSWGTGNTGELFFGEGSRLTVL.

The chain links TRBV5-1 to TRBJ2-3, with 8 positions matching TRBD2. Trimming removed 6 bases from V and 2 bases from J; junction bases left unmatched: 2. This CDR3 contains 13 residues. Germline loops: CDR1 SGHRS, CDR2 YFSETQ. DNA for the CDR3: TGCGCCAGCAAAGCGGGAGACACAGATACGCAGTATTTT. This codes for CASKAGDTDTQYF.

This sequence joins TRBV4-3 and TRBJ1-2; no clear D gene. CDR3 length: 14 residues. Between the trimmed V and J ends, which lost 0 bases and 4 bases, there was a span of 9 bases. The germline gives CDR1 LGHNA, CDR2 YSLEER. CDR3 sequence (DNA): TGCGCCAGCAGCCAAGACGTAGGAGTCTATGGCTACACCTTC. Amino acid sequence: CASSQDVGVYGYTF.

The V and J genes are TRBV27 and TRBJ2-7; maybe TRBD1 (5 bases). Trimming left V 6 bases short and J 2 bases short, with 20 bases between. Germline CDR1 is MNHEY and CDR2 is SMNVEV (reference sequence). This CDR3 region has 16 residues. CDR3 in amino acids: CASSLSGQGPTYEQYF. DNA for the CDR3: TGTGCCAGCAGCCTTTCCGGGCAGGGCCCTACCTACGAGCAGTACTTC.

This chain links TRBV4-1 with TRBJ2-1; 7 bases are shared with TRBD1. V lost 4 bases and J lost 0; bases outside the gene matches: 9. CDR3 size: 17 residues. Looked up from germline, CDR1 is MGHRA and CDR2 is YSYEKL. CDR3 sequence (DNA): TGCGCCAGCAGCCGTTACGGGACAGTTAACTCCTACAATGAGCAGTTCTTC. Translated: CASSRYGTVNSYNEQFF.

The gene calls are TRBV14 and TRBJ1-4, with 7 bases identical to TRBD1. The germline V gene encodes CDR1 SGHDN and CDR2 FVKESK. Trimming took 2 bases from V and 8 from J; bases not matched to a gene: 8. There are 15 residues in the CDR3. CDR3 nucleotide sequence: TGTGCCAGCAGCCAAAAACAGGGGCCAGGGGAAAAACTGTTTTTT. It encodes CASSQKQGPGEKLFF.

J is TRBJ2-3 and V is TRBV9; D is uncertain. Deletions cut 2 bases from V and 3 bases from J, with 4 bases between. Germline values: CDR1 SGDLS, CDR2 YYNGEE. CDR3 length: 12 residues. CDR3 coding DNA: TGTGCCAGCAGCGTCGGGACAGATACGCAGTATTTT. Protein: CASSVGTDTQYF.

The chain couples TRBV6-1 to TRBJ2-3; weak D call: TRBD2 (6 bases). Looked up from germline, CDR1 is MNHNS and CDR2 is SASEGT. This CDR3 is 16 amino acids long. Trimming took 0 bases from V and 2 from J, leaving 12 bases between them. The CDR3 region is CASSEASGHLTDTQYF. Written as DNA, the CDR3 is TGTGCCAGCAGTGAAGCTAGCGGTCACCTCACAGATACGCAGTATTTT.

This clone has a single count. DNA for the CDR3: TGTGCCAGCAGCCCCCAAGGAGAAGTCGGTACGCAGTATTTT. Protein product: CASSPQGEVGTQYF. The V gene is TRBV9, the J gene TRBJ2-3; D is undetermined. The CDR3 length is 14 residues. The germline V gene has CDR1 SGDLS and CDR2 YYNGEE. Trimming removed 4 bases from V and 8 bases from J, with 17 bases in between.

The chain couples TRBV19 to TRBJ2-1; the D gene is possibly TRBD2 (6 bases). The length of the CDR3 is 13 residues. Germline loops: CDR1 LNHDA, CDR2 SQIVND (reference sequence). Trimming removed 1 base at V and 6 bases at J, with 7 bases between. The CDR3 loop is CASSIGTTNEQFF. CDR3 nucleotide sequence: TGTGCCAGTAGTATAGGGACTACCAATGAGCAGTTCTTC.

CDR3 protein: CASSPHGTSGYEQYF. DNA for the CDR3: TGTGCCAGCAGCCCACACGGGACTAGCGGTTACGAGCAGTACTTC. The chain carries TRBV27 and TRBJ2-7; 11 positions match TRBD2. J gave up 4 bases and V 6 bases, and 8 bases lay outside the gene matches. Per germline, CDR1 MNHEY and CDR2 SMNVEV (reference sequence). The CDR3 is made up of 15 amino acids.

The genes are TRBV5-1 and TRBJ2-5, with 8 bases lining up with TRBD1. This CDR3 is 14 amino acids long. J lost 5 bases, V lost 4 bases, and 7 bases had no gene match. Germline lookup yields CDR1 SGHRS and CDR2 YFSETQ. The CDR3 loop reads CASSPGQGLETQYF. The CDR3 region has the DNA TGCGCCAGCAGCCCCGGACAGGGTTTGGAGACCCAGTACTTC.

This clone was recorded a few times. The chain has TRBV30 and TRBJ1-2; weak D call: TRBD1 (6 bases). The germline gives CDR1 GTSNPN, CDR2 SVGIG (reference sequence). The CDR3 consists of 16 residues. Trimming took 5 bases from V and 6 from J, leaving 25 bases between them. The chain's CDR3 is CAWGDTGIRSSHGYTF. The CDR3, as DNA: TGTGCCTGGGGGGACACCGGAATTAGGAGTTCTCATGGCTACACCTTC.

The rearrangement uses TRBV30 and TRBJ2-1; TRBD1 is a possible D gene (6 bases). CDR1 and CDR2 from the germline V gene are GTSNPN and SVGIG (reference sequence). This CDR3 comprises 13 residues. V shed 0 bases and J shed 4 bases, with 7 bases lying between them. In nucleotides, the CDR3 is TGTGCCTGGAGTGTACAGGGTTACAATGAGCAGTTCTTC. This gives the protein CAWSVQGYNEQFF.

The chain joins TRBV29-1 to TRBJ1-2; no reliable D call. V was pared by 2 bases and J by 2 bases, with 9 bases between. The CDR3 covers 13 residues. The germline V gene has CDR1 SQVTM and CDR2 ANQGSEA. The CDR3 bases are TGCAGCGTTGAACTTCCGGTGAACTATGGCTACACCTTC. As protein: CSVELPVNYGYTF.

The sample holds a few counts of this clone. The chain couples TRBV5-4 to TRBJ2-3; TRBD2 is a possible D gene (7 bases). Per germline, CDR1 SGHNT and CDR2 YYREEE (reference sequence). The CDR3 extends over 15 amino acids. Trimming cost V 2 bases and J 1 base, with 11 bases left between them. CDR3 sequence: CASSLQGGGTDTQYF. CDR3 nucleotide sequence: TGTGCCAGCAGCTTACAGGGAGGGGGCACAGATACGCAGTATTTT.

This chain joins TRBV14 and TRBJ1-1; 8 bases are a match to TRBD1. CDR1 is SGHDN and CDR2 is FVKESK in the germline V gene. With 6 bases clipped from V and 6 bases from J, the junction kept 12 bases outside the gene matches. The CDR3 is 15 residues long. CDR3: CASSYISGGAAEAFF. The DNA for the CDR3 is TGTGCCAGCAGTTACATTTCAGGGGGCGCGGCTGAAGCTTTCTTT.